The present entry profiles one T cell receptor (beta chain) with its context. This clone was detected a few times. This clone's antigen is unknown. Per-base quality was not reported, and no clone a single base away is much larger than it. The receptor library was made with the immunoSEQ multiplex PCR assay. RNA was extracted from all samples and reverse transcribed into cDNA as template for TCR sequencing. SuperScript III was used for first-strand cDNA synthesis, primed with a 2:1 mix of oligo-dT and random hexamers. Amplification bias was assessed with a synthetic immune receptor repertoire, and residual bias was removed computationally. Turning to the authors' computational methods: Raw reads were preprocessed for error removal, and CDR3 was defined according to IMGT conventions as running from the conserved cysteine to phenylalanine. Clonality was computed by normalizing Shannon entropy by log2 of the number of productive unique TCRs and subtracting the result from 1. Whether scalp clones were CD4 or CD8 was inferred by matching scalp TCRbeta sequences against CD4 and CD8 repertoires sorted from blood. TCRdb's version of the immuneACCESS table is confined to in-frame rearrangements and falls short of the full clone set. An unresolved V gene accounts for under half of the shortfall where checked; the remainder is of unknown origin. The DNA was the basis for D and trimming; V, J and clone size are from that table. Within this sample are some 82,000 clones, with approximately 50% of them counted one time only. Approximately 5.7% of the sample is taken by the ten largest.

The CDR3 starts with the cysteine, ends with the phenylalanine, and has 15 residues. CDR3 DNA only is kept here, 45 bases in frame from base 1. Trimming takes 5 bases from V and 4 bases from J, and the germline ends sit 12 bases apart. CDR1 and CDR2, looked up from the germline V gene, are MDHEN and SYDVKM. Lesional scalp punch biopsies and peripheral blood were collected from alopecia areata patients. PBMCs were isolated by density centrifugation and stained for CD3, CD4 and CD8, and CD4+ and CD8+ T cells were sorted on a FACSAria. The untreated alopecia areata patients were recruited through a multicenter biomarker study. In 4 to 6 patients from the biomarker study, the blood CD8+ T cells went through an additional sort into NKG2D-low and NKG2D-high fractions. This entry is derived from a study of CD8+ T cells in alopecia areata (dated by TCRdb to 2016 to 2018). For the study in its entirety: In both human patients and the C3H/HeJ mouse model, the study applied high-throughput TCRbeta sequencing to look at T cell clonal expansion in alopecia areata. TCRbeta CDR3 regions were amplified by immunoSEQ multiplex PCR with 35 Vbeta forward and 13 Jbeta reverse primers. On the human side, TCRbeta sequencing was run on scalp tissue and on sorted CD4+ and CD8+ peripheral blood T cells from healthy controls and from alopecia areata patients with either patchy or totalis/universalis disease. Clonality in the scalp was compared among normal scalp (n=4), patchy alopecia areata scalp (n=8), and alopecia totalis/universalis scalp (n=8). RNA came from the PAXgene miRNA kit for fixed scalp, the miRNeasy kit for PBMCs, and the RNeasy kit for mouse skin.

Beyond this particular receptor, the publication reports: Resident alphabeta T cells in normal human skin are also sequenced, complicating scalp TCR repertoire analysis, unlike mouse skin dominated by gammadelta T cells. Compared with mice, TCR sequences shared between patients were less clear, possibly partly because of HLA diversity across the patient population. Compared with normal scalp, lesional scalp had higher clonality and more expanded CD8+ clones, particularly in alopecia totalis/universalis, a pattern that suggests antigenic drive.

The sequence was obtained from a human donor with alopecia areata. The V and J segments used are TRBV28 and TRBJ2-6; a confident D gene designation cannot be given. Sequenced material: NKG2D-high CD8+ T cells sorted from blood. The cell subset or site label corresponds to: sorted CD8+ NKG2D-high blood T cells. The CDR3 loop reads CASSVWGGGANVLTF. The DNA sequence is as follows: TGTGCCAGCAGTGTTTGGGGTGGCGGGGCCAACGTCCTGACTTTC.